This TCR beta chain was sequenced during a study of graft-versus-host responses after intestinal transplantation. Findings of the study overall: High graft-versus-host to host-versus-graft T cell clonal ratios marked allografts of patients with graft-donor macrochimerism. Recipient marrow held GvH clones, some first seen in ileum or blood.

Details on this clone: Its antigen is not known.

Per the germline V gene, CDR1 is SNHLY and CDR2 is FYNNEI. V shed 5 bases and J shed 7 bases, with 15 bases lying between them. This CDR3 has 14 amino acids. Here immunoSEQ multiplex PCR was the method, and the copy in TCRdb shows in-frame clones only, minus some. The sample includes around 99,000 clones, 93% seen only once; the top ten take 1.5% to 2.5%. This chain joins TRBV2 and TRBJ1-5; maybe TRBD1 (6 bases). The sample was unstimulated CD8+ T cells sorted from spleen or lymph node cells, taken before intestinal transplant. The sequence was collected from a human donor who received an intestinal transplant. The CDR3 DNA reads TGTGCCAGCAGTCCTACAGGGTCGGGGCAGCCCCAGCATTTT. It specifies CASSPTGSGQPQHF.